What follows are 9 T cell receptor beta chains derived from one specimen sequenced in a study of T cells in Graves' hyperthyroidism and ophthalmopathy. Researchers amplified the TCR beta CDR3 regions from RNA transcripts. When the TCR CDR3 underwent first-round RT-PCR, the HTBI primer set was used. TCRdb independently ran MiXCR on the multiplex PCR reads; one entry per CDR3 protein. The sample records 350,000 to 450,000 distinct CDR3 sequences, about 18% being singletons. Sample: blood. These receptors all stem from a woman aged 25 to 45 with Graves' hyperthyroidism that later progressed to Graves' ophthalmopathy.

In regard to this clonotype: A junction boundary mismatches the germline segment, possibly from a read error. The chain joins TRBV20-1 to TRBJ2-1, with 14 nucleotides matching TRBD2. Looked up from germline, CDR1 is DFQATT and CDR2 is SNEGSKA (reference sequence). This CDR3 region has 18 residues. The CDR3 spells CSAGGTSGRGKIYSEQFF. DNA for the CDR3: TGCAGTGCGGGAGGGACTAGCGGGAGAGGAAAAATTTACAGTGAGCAGTTCTTC.

V usage is TRBV24-1 and J usage is TRBJ2-3; 9 bases align to TRBD2. Trimming removed 0 bases from V and 6 bases from J; junction bases left unmatched: 6. From germline, CDR1 is KGHDR and CDR2 SFDVKD. The CDR3 consists of 16 residues. The CDR3 DNA follows: TGTGCCACCAGTGATTTGTCAGCGGGAGGTGGGGATACGCAGTATTTT. Amino acid sequence: CATSDLSAGGGDTQYF.

The sample holds many counts of this clonotype. V usage is TRBV28 and J usage is TRBJ1-3, with D possibly matching TRBD1 (6 bases). The germline V gene encodes CDR1 MDHEN and CDR2 SYDVKM. The CDR3 contains 13 residues. Here the CDR3 DNA reads TGTGTATCGCGGGGGCGGTATGGAAACACCATATATTTT. This gives the protein CVSRGRYGNTIYF.

The CDR3 loop reads CATSRESLTYEQYF. The CDR3 DNA reads as TGTGCCACCAGCAGAGAATCTCTGACTTACGAGCAGTACTTC. The V and J genes are TRBV15 and TRBJ2-7; no reliable D call. Trimming removed 0 bases at V and 4 bases at J, with 10 bases between. CDR1 and CDR2 (germline): LNHNV, YYDKDF (reference sequence). The CDR3 loop spans 14 amino acids.

The chain joins TRBV6-9 to TRBJ2-3; D remains ambiguous. The CDR3 length is 16 residues. Trimming stripped 2 bases from V and 2 bases from J, with 14 bases between. Germline CDR1 MNHGY, CDR2 SVAAGI. The CDR3 coding sequence is TGTGCCAGCAGTTATGGGTTTTTAGCCCCCACAGATACGCAGTATTTT. Translation gives CASSYGFLAPTDTQYF.

The gene calls are TRBV14 and TRBJ1-1; 9 bases align to TRBD1. The CDR3 runs to 15 residues. Germline loops: CDR1 SGHDN, CDR2 FVKESK. Trimming at V came to 2 bases and at J to 6 bases, leaving 7 bases not matched to a gene. In DNA, the CDR3 is TGTGCCAGCAGCCAATATACAGGGGGCGTTGCTGAAGCTTTCTTT. As protein: CASSQYTGGVAEAFF.

The V and J genes are TRBV7-9 and TRBJ1-2, with no clear D. This CDR3 spans 17 amino acids. Germline values: CDR1 SEHNR, CDR2 FQNEAQ (reference sequence). V shed 1 base and J shed 0 bases, with 15 bases lying between them. The CDR3 DNA reads as TGTGCCAGCAGCTTAGGGGCTTCGGCAGCCGCTAACTATGGCTACACCTTC. Translation: CASSLGASAAANYGYTF.

The table lists this clonotype with a count of one. The genes are TRBV2 and TRBJ1-4; D gene ambiguous. CDR3 length: 15 residues. Trimming left V 4 bases short and J 4 bases short, with 13 bases between. The germline gives CDR1 SNHLY, CDR2 FYNNEI. CDR3 amino acids: CASSGSARINEKLFF. Here the CDR3 DNA reads TGTGCCAGCAGTGGATCGGCGCGGATTAATGAAAAACTGTTTTTT.

This clonotype was found many times. The chain has TRBV29-1 and TRBJ2-3; D gene unclear. The CDR3 has 13 residues. From germline, CDR1 is SQVTM and CDR2 ANQGSEA. The germline V and J ends were trimmed by 1 base and 4 bases, with 9 bases remaining between them. The CDR3: CSVEAFGADTQYF. CDR3 coding DNA: TGCAGCGTTGAAGCTTTTGGCGCAGATACGCAGTATTTT.